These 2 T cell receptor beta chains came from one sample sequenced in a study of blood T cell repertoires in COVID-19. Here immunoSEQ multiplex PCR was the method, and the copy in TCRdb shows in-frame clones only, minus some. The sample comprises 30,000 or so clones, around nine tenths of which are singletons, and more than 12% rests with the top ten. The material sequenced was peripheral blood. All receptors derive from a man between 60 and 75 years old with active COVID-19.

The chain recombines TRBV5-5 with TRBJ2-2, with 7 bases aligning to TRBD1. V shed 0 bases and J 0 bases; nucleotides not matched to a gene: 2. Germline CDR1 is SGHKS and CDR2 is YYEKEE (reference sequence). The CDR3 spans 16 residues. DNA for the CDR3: TGTGCCAGCAGCTTGGAGGGGACAGCGAACACCGGGGAGCTGTTTTTT. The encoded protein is CASSLEGTANTGELFF.

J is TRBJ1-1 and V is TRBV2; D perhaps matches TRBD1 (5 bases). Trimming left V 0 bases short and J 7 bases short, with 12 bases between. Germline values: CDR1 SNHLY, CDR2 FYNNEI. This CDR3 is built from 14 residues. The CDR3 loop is CASSEASRVGEAFF. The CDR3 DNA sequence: TGTGCCAGCAGTGAAGCGTCCAGGGTGGGTGAAGCTTTCTTT.